This passage covers 23 T cell receptor beta chains from one sample sequenced in a study of naive and memory T cell subsets. Ligated cDNA underwent four rounds of PCR with nested alpha and beta constant region primers and SP2. TCRdb used MiXCR to reprocess the 5' RACE reads, holding one entry per CDR3 protein. In the table there are around 48,000 distinct CDR3 sequences, over 3.5% of which are singletons. An oligonucleotide containing a UMI was ligated to the 3' end of TCR cDNA. The receptors derive from a female donor in good health.

At least ten counts were recorded for this clonotype. The chain recombines TRBV29-1 with TRBJ2-7; no reliable D call. Germline CDR1 and CDR2: SQVTM and ANQGSEA. The ends were cut back, 0 bases at V and 3 bases at J, with 15 bases in the middle. The CDR3 length is 15 residues. The CDR3 nucleotides read TGCAGCGTTGAAGATAATGGGGTGCTGAGCTACGAGCAGTACTTC. Amino acid sequence: CSVEDNGVLSYEQYF.

This clonotype was recorded a few times. The chain has TRBV28 and TRBJ2-7; 8 positions agree with TRBD2. The trim removed 6 bases at V and 9 bases at J, leaving 16 bases unmatched. This CDR3 contains 15 residues. Per the germline V gene, CDR1 is MDHEN and CDR2 is SYDVKM. CDR3 region: CASRGGGLALGGQYF. DNA of the CDR3: TGTGCCAGCAGGGGCGGGGGGCTAGCCCTAGGCGGGCAGTACTTC.

This clonotype was seen at least ten times. The gene calls are TRBV9 and TRBJ2-1, with 12 positions matching TRBD1. CDR3 length equals 16 residues. The J segment lost 4 bases and the V segment lost 2 bases, leaving 4 bases of the junction unmatched. Germline CDR1 and CDR2: SGDLS and YYNGEE. CDR3 in amino acids: CASSVGGQGAYNEQFF. The CDR3 DNA reads as TGTGCCAGCAGCGTGGGGGGACAGGGGGCATACAATGAGCAGTTCTTC.

The chain combines TRBV7-9 with TRBJ1-1; D gene uncertain. V was clipped by 2 bases and J by 1 base, with 8 bases between them. Per the germline V gene, CDR1 is SEHNR and CDR2 is FQNEAQ (reference sequence). The CDR3 sequence is 14 residues long. The CDR3 DNA follows: TGTGCCAGCAGCTTAACGGGGAAGAACACTGAAGCTTTCTTT. Translating it yields CASSLTGKNTEAFF.

This clonotype was observed many times. The CDR3 here is CASSLVQLQEIEAFF. DNA for the CDR3: TGTGCCAGCAGCTTAGTTCAGTTACAGGAGATTGAAGCTTTCTTT. The rearrangement joins TRBV7-2 to TRBJ1-1; D is perhaps TRBD1 (5 bases). V was pared by 1 base and J by 7 bases, with 16 bases between. Germline V gene data show CDR1 as SGHTA and CDR2 as FQGNSA. This CDR3 is 15 amino acids long. The full variable domain, in which reference TRBV7-2 and TRBJ1-1 provide the parts outside the CDR3, is GAGVSQSPSNKVTEKGKDVELRCDPISGHTALYWYRQSLGQGLEFLIYFQGNSAPDKSGLPSDRFSAERTGGSVSTLTIQRTQQEDSAVYLCASSLVQLQEIEAFFGQGTRLTVV.

The chain combines TRBV6-2 or TRBV6-3 with TRBJ1-1, with 8 bases lining up with TRBD1. Per germline, CDR1 MNHEY and CDR2 SVGEGT. With 8 bases clipped from V and 0 bases from J, the junction kept 8 bases outside the gene matches. This CDR3 region has 15 residues. The CDR3 coding sequence is TGTGCCAGCCGGACAGGGAATATTATGAACACTGAAGCTTTCTTT. Protein sequence: CASRTGNIMNTEAFF.

This clonotype was picked up many times. This rearrangement joins TRBV14 to TRBJ2-5; possible D gene TRBD2, 5 bases. The CDR3 is 16 amino acids. V was trimmed by 0 bases and J by 0 bases, leaving 11 bases between them. CDR1 SGHDN and CDR2 FVKESK come from the germline V gene. CDR3 nucleotide sequence: TGTGCCAGCAGCCAAGATAGAGGGCGGTACCAAGAGACCCAGTACTTC. Its translation: CASSQDRGRYQETQYF. Drawing the rest from reference TRBV14 and TRBJ2-5, the complete variable domain is EAGVTQFPSHSVIEKGQTVTLRCDPISGHDNLYWYRRVMGKEIKFLLHFVKESKQDESGMPNNRFLAERTGGTYSTLKVQPAELEDSGVYFCASSQDRGRYQETQYFGPGTRLLVL.

This clonotype showed up just a few times. This chain joins TRBV9 and TRBJ1-1, with 7 bases fitting TRBD1. With V trimmed by 4 bases and J by 1 base, 4 bases remained unmatched. Germline lookup yields CDR1 SGDLS and CDR2 YYNGEE. CDR3 size: 14 residues. CDR3 in amino acids: CASSTDRRNTEAFF. The CDR3 DNA is TGTGCCAGCAGCACGGACAGGAGGAACACTGAAGCTTTCTTT.

The table lists this clonotype with a few counts. In nucleotides, the CDR3 is TGCGCCAGCAGCTTGGGGACTAGCGGGAGGGCCAATGAGCAGTTCTTC. This encodes CASSLGTSGRANEQFF. The gene calls are TRBV5-1 and TRBJ2-1; 15 bases are shared with TRBD2. The J segment lost 6 bases and the V segment lost 0 bases, leaving 1 base of the junction unmatched. This CDR3 spans 16 amino acids. CDR1 SGHRS and CDR2 YFSETQ come from the germline V gene.

This clonotype was recorded many times. The rearrangement joins TRBV20-1 to TRBJ1-1; maybe TRBD1 (5 bases). The CDR3 length is 15 residues. CDR1 and CDR2 (germline): DFQATT, SNEGSKA (reference sequence). V lost 0 bases to trimming and J lost 5 bases, with 16 bases between them. The CDR3 spells CSAREGVKLWTEAFF. The CDR3 DNA sequence: TGCAGTGCTAGAGAGGGGGTGAAGTTGTGGACTGAAGCTTTCTTT.

This clonotype was seen ten or more times. J is TRBJ1-1 and V is TRBV6-1; 7 bases are shared with TRBD1. The J segment lost 1 base and the V segment lost 4 bases, leaving 6 bases of the junction unmatched. CDR1 is MNHNS and CDR2 is SASEGT in the germline V gene. The CDR3 loop spans 15 amino acids. The CDR3 loop is CASSGQGLQNTEAFF. The CDR3 coding sequence is TGTGCCAGCAGTGGACAGGGCTTACAGAACACTGAAGCTTTCTTT.

This clonotype was recorded many times. The V and J genes are TRBV13 and TRBJ2-1; D is ambiguous. The V and J ends lost 1 base and 2 bases respectively, with 15 bases between them. Per the germline V gene, CDR1 is PRHDT and CDR2 is FYEKMQ (reference sequence). The CDR3 has 17 amino acids. CDR3 amino acids: CASSLDPLGLTYNEQFF. The CDR3 DNA is TGTGCCAGCAGCTTAGACCCCCTAGGCCTGACCTACAATGAGCAGTTCTTC.

This clonotype was recorded at least ten times. The chain uses TRBV19 and TRBJ2-7; 10 bases fit TRBD1. The CDR3 has 14 amino acids. V shed 7 bases, J shed 6 bases, and the junction held 9 bases outside the gene matches. From germline, CDR1 is LNHDA and CDR2 SQIVND (reference sequence). The CDR3 DNA reads TGTGCCAGTACCCCCCGGGGACAGGGGACCGAGCAGTACTTC. Residues: CASTPRGQGTEQYF. Drawing the rest from reference TRBV19 and TRBJ2-7, the complete variable domain is DGGITQSPKYLFRKEGQNVTLSCEQNLNHDAMYWYRQDPGQGLRLIYYSQIVNDFQKGDIAEGYSVSREKKESFPLTVTSAQKNPTAFYLCASTPRGQGTEQYFGPGTRLTVT.

Comments on this clonotype: This may be a read error: a much more frequent sequence differs by one nucleotide. V gene TRBV3-1 combines with J gene TRBJ2-1, with D uncertain. CDR3 size: 12 residues. Germline V gene data show CDR1 as LGHDT and CDR2 as YNNKEL (reference sequence). CDR3 protein: CASSHKSREQLF. In DNA form, the CDR3 reads TGTGCCAGCAGCCATAAAAGTAGAGAGCAGTTGTTC.

This clonotype has at least ten counts. The V gene is TRBV6-6, the J gene TRBJ2-7; 9 bases match TRBD1. Germline loops: CDR1 MNHNY, CDR2 SVGAGI (reference sequence). V was pared by 8 bases and J by 2 bases, with 10 bases of the junction left unmatched. The CDR3 has 15 residues. The CDR3 nucleotides read TGTGCCAGCGTAGACGGGACAGGGACAGCCTACGAGCAGTACTTC. Translated, it gives CASVDGTGTAYEQYF.

This clonotype appeared many times. The chain joins TRBV19 to TRBJ1-5; TRBD1 might be the D (5 bases). The CDR3 has 15 amino acids. In germline, CDR1 is LNHDA, CDR2 SQIVND (reference sequence). Trimming left V 5 bases short and J 6 bases short, with 17 bases between. CDR3 region: CASSPPGAQAQPQHF. Here the CDR3 DNA reads TGTGCCAGTAGTCCCCCCGGGGCCCAAGCTCAGCCCCAGCATTTT. Supplemented by reference TRBV19 and TRBJ1-5, the full variable domain reads DGGITQSPKYLFRKEGQNVTLSCEQNLNHDAMYWYRQDPGQGLRLIYYSQIVNDFQKGDIAEGYSVSREKKESFPLTVTSAQKNPTAFYLCASSPPGAQAQPQHFGDGTRLSIL.

This clonotype was found many times. V is TRBV6-5 and J is TRBJ1-1; 10 positions agree with TRBD1. Germline V gene data show CDR1 as MNHEY and CDR2 as SVGAGI. With 5 bases clipped from V and 4 bases from J, the junction kept 4 bases outside the gene matches. The CDR3 totals 14 residues. CDR3 sequence reads: CASSRRQGATEAFF. CDR3 nucleotides: TGTGCCAGCAGTCGGAGACAGGGGGCCACTGAAGCTTTCTTT.

This clonotype was counted many times. The V call is TRBV20-1, the J call TRBJ2-4; 8 nucleotides line up with TRBD1. V trimming: 4 bases; J trimming: 2 bases; junction bases outside the gene matches: 7. The CDR3 consists of 15 residues. Germline V gives CDR1 DFQATT, CDR2 SNEGSKA (reference sequence). Here the CDR3 reads CSATGRTGSKNIQYF. The CDR3 DNA reads TGCAGTGCTACTGGCCGGACAGGGTCCAAAAACATTCAGTACTTC.

This clonotype was seen at least ten times. The chain combines TRBV9 with TRBJ2-5, with 8 bases fitting TRBD2. Trimming took 4 bases from V and 1 from J; bases not matched to a gene: 9. The V gene's germline CDR1 is SGDLS and CDR2 YYNGEE. The CDR3 consists of 16 residues. This CDR3 reads CASSLSPSGSQETQYF. DNA for the CDR3: TGTGCCAGCAGCCTATCCCCTAGCGGGTCCCAAGAGACCCAGTACTTC.

This clonotype was found many times. This sequence joins TRBV9 and TRBJ1-2, with D hard to call. V was trimmed by 2 bases and J by 4 bases, leaving 12 bases between them. The germline V gene has CDR1 SGDLS and CDR2 YYNGEE. This CDR3 spans 14 amino acids. CDR3 residues: CASSVGGPRYGYTF. DNA of the CDR3: TGTGCCAGCAGCGTGGGAGGACCGCGCTATGGCTACACCTTC.

This chain links TRBV6-5 with TRBJ1-5, with a possible D match to TRBD1 (6 bases). Germline V gives CDR1 MNHEY, CDR2 SVGAGI. This CDR3 contains 15 residues. V was trimmed by 6 bases and J by 6 bases, leaving 18 bases between them. The CDR3 DNA reads as TGTGCCAGCAGCCCGAATTGGGGGGCGAGTCAGCCCCAGCATTTT. Protein: CASSPNWGASQPQHF.

The CDR3, as DNA: TGTGCCAGCAGAGGGGGCAACACCATATATTTT. Translation: CASRGGNTIYF. V usage is TRBV28 and J usage is TRBJ1-3, with TRBD1 matching 7 bases. Per the germline V gene, CDR1 is MDHEN and CDR2 is SYDVKM. Trimming took 6 bases from V and 7 from J; bases not matched to a gene: 0. The CDR3 totals 11 residues.

As regards this clonotype: A single base separates this from a much larger clone, so it may be a read error. The genes are TRBV29-1 and TRBJ1-4; D might be TRBD1 (6 bases). Germline CDR1 SQVTM, CDR2 ANQGSEA. This CDR3 spans 14 amino acids. Trimming stripped 5 bases from V and 0 bases from J, with 10 bases between. The CDR3 loop reads CSVSTGTTNEKLFF. The CDR3 DNA follows: TGCAGCGTTAGTACAGGGACAACTAATGAAAAACTGTTTTTT.